This T cell receptor (beta chain) was identified in a study of blood T cells in healthy people across ages. The second PCR ran about 6 to 11 cycles with a sample-barcoded 5' primer and J-beta primers. From the 5' RACE reads, TCRdb called clonotypes with MiXCR, one entry per CDR3 protein. The table records 800,000 to 950,000 distinct CDR3 sequences, roughly 28% of them present only once. As to this clonotype: A much larger clone differs from this one at a single base, so this may be a read error.

The CDR3 sequence is 16 residues long. Trimming shortened V by 5 bases and J by 7 bases, and 23 bases separated the two germline ends. Germline CDR1 is SEHNR and CDR2 is FQNEAQ (reference sequence). The same sample was also used in a study of T cells of mothers and their children. From that report: The M1S primer of the second PCR added sample barcodes and 2-4 random nucleotides.

The sequenced material came from blood. The chain carries TRBV7-9 and TRBJ1-2; the D gene is possibly TRBD1 (6 bases). This TCR derives from a woman aged 40 to 55 in good health. Written as DNA, the CDR3 is TGTGCCAGCAGCCGACCGGGGGGCCGAATGGACTGTGGCTACACCTTC. Translating gives CASSRPGGRMDCGYTF.